Listed here are 29 T cell receptor beta chains from one sample, sequenced in a study of T cells in women clearing cervical HPV infection (dated by TCRdb to 2017 to 2018). The library was obtained by the immunoSEQ multiplex PCR assay. In its TCRdb copy, this immuneACCESS table keeps in-frame sequences only and misses some clones. Where compared with another copy, unresolved V genes explain less than half of these, and the others have no known cause. The table for this sample records under 45,000 clones. The ten most abundant clones make up around 7.6% of the sample. The sequenced sample consisted of blood buffy coat. The receptors shown here come from a woman aged 18-70 years with a cervical HPV16 infection that either progressed to CIN3+ or cleared (not recorded which).

About this clone itself: The observed sequence ends 3 residues before the CDR3 terminus, with the missing tail filled in from the germline J gene. V and J are TRBV28 and TRBJ1-2; 7 positions agree with TRBD1. Germline CDR1 and CDR2: MDHEN and SYDVKM. CDR3 length: 16 amino acids. The CDR3 region is CASSFMGQGVGSGYTF. The sequenced part of the CDR3 DNA is TGTGCCAGCAGTTTTATGGGGCAGGGGGTCGGTAGCGGC.

A word on this clone: The DNA ends 3 residues before the CDR3 does, and the rest of the CDR3 is filled in from the germline J gene. V is TRBV7-3 and J is TRBJ1-1; D is possibly TRBD1 (6 bases). The V gene's germline CDR1 is SGHTA and CDR2 FQGTGA. The CDR3 spans 15 residues. The germline V and J ends were trimmed by 1 base and 1 base, with 10 bases remaining between them. The chain's CDR3 is CASSLMGGANTEAFF. The covered CDR3 bases are TGTGCCAGCAGCTTAATGGGGGGGGCGAACACTGAA. The entire variable domain, with the rest obtained from reference TRBV7-3 and TRBJ1-1, is as follows: GAGVSQTPSNKVTEKGKYVELRCDPISGHTALYWYRQSLGQGPEFLIYFQGTGAADDSGLPNDRFFAVRPEGSVSTLKIQRTERGDSAVYLCASSLMGGANTEAFFGQGTRLTVV.

Turning to this clone: Sequence at one end of the junction differs from germline and may be a read error. With the read ending 3 residues before the CDR3 end, the germline J gene is used to fill in that end. V usage is TRBV6-4 and J usage is TRBJ2-5, with TRBD2 matching 9 bases. CDR1 is MRHNA and CDR2 is SNTAGT in the germline V gene. The CDR3 contains 18 residues. The covered CDR3 bases are TGTGCCACCAGTGACCTAGCGGGGTTCCGCCCGGTCCAAGAGACC. Its protein product is CATSDLAGFRPVQET. The complete CDR3 sequence is CATSDLAGFRPVQETQYF.

CDR3 sequence reads: CASNRGFGANVLTF. Partial CDR3 DNA: TGTGCCAGCAACAGGGGATTTGGGGCCAACGTC. The gene calls are TRBV5-8 and TRBJ2-6, with 7 bases identical to TRBD1. The sequence runs out 3 residues before the end of the CDR3; the remainder is reconstructed from the germline J gene. This CDR3 has 14 residues. The J segment lost 3 bases and the V segment lost 6 bases, leaving 3 bases of the junction unmatched. Germline CDR1 and CDR2: SGHTS and YDEGEE.

As for this clone: The sequence runs out 3 residues before the end of the CDR3; the remainder is reconstructed from the germline J gene. The V gene is TRBV7-6, the J gene TRBJ2-2, with 8 bases that match TRBD1. The CDR3 contains 15 residues. Germline trimming cut 2 bases from V and 4 bases from J; bases unmatched to any gene: 3. The germline V gene encodes CDR1 SGHVS and CDR2 FNYEAQ. This CDR3 is CASSLYGTGTGELFF. The sequenced CDR3 bases are TGTGCCAGCAGCTTATACGGGACAGGCACCGGGGAG.

Notes on this clone: From the germline J gene comes the end of the CDR3, since the read stops 3 residues before it. At the DNA level, this CDR3 is encoded by other sequences in the same sample as well. This chain connects TRBV14 to TRBJ2-1, with 10 bases lining up with TRBD1. CDR1 SGHDN and CDR2 FVKESK come from the germline V gene. J gave up 0 bases and V 1 base, and 6 bases lay outside the gene matches. The CDR3 covers 18 residues. CDR3 DNA, as far as it was read: TGTGCCAGCAGCCAAGTCGACAGGGGGCATAGCTCCTACAATGAG. Amino acid sequence: CASSQVDRGHSSYNE. The entire CDR3 protein is CASSQVDRGHSSYNEQFF.

As concerns this clone: The read finishes 3 residues shy of the CDR3 end, and the germline J gene is used to complete it. V gene TRBV7-9 combines with J gene TRBJ2-2, with a weak D call TRBD1 (6 bases). V was shortened by 5 bases and J by 4 bases, with 14 bases between the two germline ends. Germline V CDR1 and CDR2: SEHNR, FQNEAQ (reference sequence). The CDR3 has 15 residues. CDR3 sequence: CASSRTGSGTGELFF. CDR3 bases read: TGTGCCAGCAGCAGAACAGGGTCGGGCACCGGGGAG.

The CDR3 sequence: CSVQGAFGNTIYF. CDR3 DNA, as far as it was read: TGCAGCGTCCAAGGGGCCTTTGGAAACACC. The V call is TRBV29-1, the J call TRBJ1-3; a weak D match, TRBD1 (5 bases). The CDR3 extends 3 residues past the end of the read, so its final part is completed from the germline J gene. This CDR3 contains 13 residues. V was cut by 6 bases and J by 3 bases, with 12 bases left in between. Germline V gene data show CDR1 as SQVTM and CDR2 as ANQGSEA. The full variable domain, in which reference TRBV29-1 and TRBJ1-3 provide the parts outside the CDR3, is SAVISQKPSRDICQRGTSLTIQCQVDSQVTMMFWYRQQPGQSLTLIATANQGSEATYESGFVIDKFPISRPNLTFSTLTVSNMSPEDSSIYLCSVQGAFGNTIYFGEGSWLTVV.

Remarks on this clone: The read falls 3 residues short of the CDR3 end, and the missing part is taken from the germline J gene. J is TRBJ1-5 and V is TRBV19; D gene unclear. CDR3 length: 13 residues. Trimming removed 2 bases from V and 5 bases from J, with 7 bases in between. Germline CDR1 LNHDA, CDR2 SQIVND (reference sequence). Partial CDR3 DNA: TGTGCCAGTAGTATACAGAGAGATCAGCCC. It codes for CASSIQRDQP. The complete CDR3 protein is CASSIQRDQPQHF. Combining the CDR3 with reference TRBV19 and TRBJ1-5 gives the whole variable domain DGGITQSPKYLFRKEGQNVTLSCEQNLNHDAMYWYRQDPGQGLRLIYYSQIVNDFQKGDIAEGYSVSREKKESFPLTVTSAQKNPTAFYLCASSIQRDQPQHFGDGTRLSIL.

Concerning this clone: The read terminates 3 residues before the CDR3 end, so the remaining end is supplied by the germline J gene. The gene calls are TRBV11-2 and TRBJ1-1; possibly TRBD1 for D (5 bases). This CDR3 has 14 residues. The V end was cut by 0 bases, the J end by 4 bases, with 9 bases between. CDR1 and CDR2 (germline): SGHAT, FQNNGV. The CDR3 sequence: CASSLDRVGTEAFF. CDR3 DNA (partial): TGTGCCAGCAGCTTAGACAGGGTTGGCACTGAA.

With regard to this clone: The DNA ends 3 residues before the CDR3 does, and the rest of the CDR3 is filled in from the germline J gene. V usage is TRBV20-1 and J usage is TRBJ1-5, with 7 bases matching TRBD1. V lost 3 bases, J lost 0 bases, and 8 bases stayed unmatched. The germline V gene has CDR1 DFQATT and CDR2 SNEGSKA (reference sequence). The CDR3 contains 16 residues. The CDR3 is CSASSGQYHSNQPQHF. CDR3 DNA, as far as it was read: TGCAGTGCTAGTTCGGGACAGTACCATAGCAATCAGCCC.

About this clone itself: The read falls 3 residues short of the CDR3 end, and the missing part is taken from the germline J gene. The chain employs TRBV20-1 and TRBJ2-1; possible D gene TRBD2, 5 bases. With 3 bases removed from V and 7 bases from J, the gap between germline ends came to 13 bases. Per the germline V gene, CDR1 is DFQATT and CDR2 is SNEGSKA (reference sequence). The CDR3 covers 13 residues. The sequenced CDR3 bases are TGCAGTGCTAGCCGGGGTACGGTAAATGAG. This translates into CSASRGTVNE. The whole CDR3 sequence reads CSASRGTVNEQFF.

Regarding this clone: From the germline J gene comes the end of the CDR3, since the read stops 3 residues before it. The V call is TRBV19, the J call TRBJ2-7; 8 bases map to TRBD1. After removal of 4 bases from V and 5 bases from J, the junction contained 10 bases not matched to a gene. CDR1 and CDR2 (germline): LNHDA, SQIVND (reference sequence). This CDR3 has 15 amino acids. Incomplete CDR3 DNA: TGTGCCAGTAGTAAGCAGACAGGGGATAACCACGAG. Amino acids: CASSKQTGDNHE. The complete CDR3 protein is CASSKQTGDNHEQYF.

With regard to this clone: The read ends 3 residues before the CDR3 terminus; that terminus is restored from the germline J gene. The chain links TRBV20-1 to TRBJ1-5; 10 nucleotides agree with TRBD1. The CDR3 extends over 15 amino acids. V lost 2 bases and J lost 6; bases outside the gene matches: 7. Per the germline V gene, CDR1 is DFQATT and CDR2 is SNEGSKA (reference sequence). The sequenced part of the CDR3 DNA is TGCAGTGCTAGAACTGACAGGGGGCTAAGTCAGCCC. Amino acids: CSARTDRGLSQP. Given in full, the CDR3 is CSARTDRGLSQPQHF.

Incomplete CDR3 DNA: TGTGCCAGCAGCTTGGGGGGACAGATCTATGGC. Translation: CASSLGGQIYG. The entire CDR3 protein is CASSLGGQIYGYTF. The chain has TRBV7-2 and TRBJ1-2; TRBD1 agrees at 7 bases. From the germline J gene comes the end of the CDR3, since the read stops 3 residues before it. The CDR3 is 14 amino acids. Looked up from germline, CDR1 is SGHTA and CDR2 is FQGNSA. Trimming cost V 3 bases and J 4 bases; bases outside gene matches: 5.

As to this clone: With the read ending 3 residues before the CDR3 end, the germline J gene is used to fill in that end. This chain uses TRBV20-1 with TRBJ2-2; weak D call: TRBD1 (5 bases). Trimming took off 6 bases at V and 0 bases at J, with 11 bases between the two ends. Germline CDR1 and CDR2: DFQATT and SNEGSKA (reference sequence). This CDR3 has 14 amino acids. The CDR3 reads CSAAVRANTGELFF. The covered CDR3 bases are TGCAGTGCCGCGGTCAGGGCGAACACCGGGGAG.

Concerning this clone itself: The read ends 3 residues shy of where the CDR3 ends; the end is completed using the germline J gene. This chain joins TRBV10-3 and TRBJ1-6; D is perhaps TRBD1 (6 bases). V was trimmed by 4 bases and J by 7 bases, leaving 17 bases between them. The germline CDR1 and CDR2 sequences are ENHRY and SYGVKD. The CDR3 length is 16 residues. Incomplete CDR3 DNA: TGTGCCATCAGTGCACTAGGGGGAGGGGTGAATTCACCC. Translating gives CAISALGGGVNSP. The full CDR3 sequence reads CAISALGGGVNSPLHF.

Worth noting for this clone: The CDR3 end is not reached by the read, which stops 3 residues before it; the germline J gene fills it in. The chain couples TRBV11-2 to TRBJ2-7, with TRBD2 identical over 12 bases. The trim removed 3 bases at V and 0 bases at J, leaving 0 bases unmatched. Germline V gene data show CDR1 as SGHAT and CDR2 as FQNNGV. The CDR3 is 15 residues long. CDR3 sequence reads: CASSLGLAGSYEQYF. CDR3 DNA (partial): TGTGCCAGCAGCTTGGGACTAGCGGGCTCCTACGAG. Complete variable domain (other parts from reference TRBV11-2 and TRBJ2-7): EAGVAQSPRYKIIEKRQSVAFWCNPISGHATLYWYQQILGQGPKLLIQFQNNGVVDDSQLPKDRFSAERLKGVDSTLKIQPAKLEDSAVYLCASSLGLAGSYEQYFGPGTRLTVT.

Notes on this clone: The CDR3 goes on 3 residues after the read ends, and that part is filled in from the germline J gene. The genes are TRBV4-1 and TRBJ1-2, with D perhaps TRBD1 (5 bases). Germline assignment: CDR1 MGHRA and CDR2 YSYEKL. The CDR3 loop spans 14 amino acids. The sequenced CDR3 bases are TGCGCCAGCAGCCAAGATGAGCAGGGTCGGGGC. Amino acid sequence: CASSQDEQGRG. The full CDR3 protein is CASSQDEQGRGYTF.

Points on this clone: The CDR3 goes on 3 residues after the read ends, and that part is filled in from the germline J gene. V and J are TRBV7-7 and TRBJ2-3; D might be TRBD2 (5 bases). The germline CDR1 and CDR2 sequences are SSHAT and FNYEAQ (reference sequence). The CDR3 is made up of 17 amino acids. Trimming cost V 5 bases and J 2 bases, with 20 bases left between them. The CDR3 DNA, read in part, is TGTGCCAGCAGCCGGACGGGGAAAGGGCGGCTCACAGATACG. This sequence encodes CASSRTGKGRLTDT. The full CDR3 is CASSRTGKGRLTDTQYF.

With regard to this clone: The CDR3 end lies 3 residues beyond the end of the read and is filled in from the germline J gene. V usage is TRBV27 and J usage is TRBJ2-1; TRBD2 agrees at 9 bases. The CDR3 spans 16 residues. The junction had 7 bases not matched to a gene; V was cut back by 3 bases and J by 4 bases. Per the germline V gene, CDR1 is MNHEY and CDR2 is SMNVEV (reference sequence). The CDR3 DNA, read in part, is TGTGCCAGCAGTTTTAGTAGCGGGGGCCAATACAATGAG. Its protein is CASSFSSGGQYNE. The complete CDR3 reads CASSFSSGGQYNEQFF.

Details on this clone: Read coverage stops 3 residues before the CDR3 terminus; the germline J gene supplies the remainder. The rearrangement links TRBV20-1 to TRBJ2-7, with D perhaps matching TRBD1 (5 bases). The CDR3 consists of 12 residues. The germline V gene encodes CDR1 DFQATT and CDR2 SNEGSKA (reference sequence). The germline V and J ends were trimmed by 3 bases and 4 bases, with 10 bases remaining between them. The CDR3 DNA, read in part, is TGCAGTGCTAGGGACCAGGGTTACGAG. Translated: CSARDQGYE. In full, the CDR3 reads CSARDQGYEQYF.

About this clone: Coverage ceases 3 residues before the CDR3 finishes, and the germline J gene fills in the end. The chain recombines TRBV30 with TRBJ2-3, with 7 bases identical to TRBD1. Germline trimming cut 4 bases from V and 1 base from J; bases unmatched to any gene: 2. The CDR3 is made up of 13 amino acids. Germline CDR1 is GTSNPN and CDR2 is SVGIG (reference sequence). The part of the CDR3 DNA that was read is TGTGCCTGGAATGGACAGGGCACAGATACG. The encoded protein is CAWNGQGTDT. The entire CDR3 protein reads CAWNGQGTDTQYF.

Regarding this clone: The read halts 3 residues ahead of the CDR3 end, with the missing end drawn from the germline J gene. The chain couples TRBV19 to TRBJ2-3; 10 bases line up with TRBD2. V shed 6 bases, J shed 6 bases, and the junction held 12 bases outside the gene matches. Germline CDR1 reads LNHDA; CDR2 reads SQIVND (reference sequence). This CDR3 is 16 amino acids long. The CDR3 spells CASRPLAGAPSDTQYF. Partial CDR3 DNA: TGTGCCAGTAGGCCTCTAGCGGGGGCCCCGTCCGATACG.

Notes on this clone: The CDR3 goes on 3 residues after the read ends, and that part is filled in from the germline J gene. The chain uses TRBV5-1 and TRBJ2-1; the match to TRBD1 covers 7 bases. This CDR3 region has 14 residues. Germline-derived CDR1 and CDR2 are SGHRS and YFSETQ. V shed 2 bases and J 4 bases; nucleotides not matched to a gene: 3. CDR3 DNA (partial): TGCGCCAGCAGCTTTAGGACAGGATACAATGAG. This codes for CASSFRTGYNE. The CDR3 in its entirety is CASSFRTGYNEQFF.

Note on this clone: Read sequence stops 3 residues before the CDR3 end, and the germline J gene provides the missing end. V is TRBV4-1 and J is TRBJ1-2; D gene uncertain. CDR1 is MGHRA, CDR2 YSYEKL, per germline. CDR3 length: 11 residues. The sequenced CDR3 bases are TGCGCCAGCAGCAAATCCGGGGGC. Residues: CASSKSGG. The full CDR3 is CASSKSGGYTF.

Note on this clone: The CDR3 goes on 3 residues after the read ends, and that part is filled in from the germline J gene. The chain recombines TRBV29-1 with TRBJ2-1, with 8 positions matching TRBD2. The CDR3 is 13 amino acids. Unmatched junction bases numbered 7, after V lost 7 bases and J lost 5 bases. Germline loops: CDR1 SQVTM, CDR2 ANQGSEA. CDR3 loop: CSDLAGLDNEQFF. The sequenced part of the CDR3 DNA is TGCAGCGATCTAGCGGGCCTTGACAATGAG.

As concerns this clone: Coverage ceases 3 residues before the CDR3 finishes, and the germline J gene fills in the end. The V and J genes are TRBV6-2 or TRBV6-3 and TRBJ2-5; 8 bases are shared with TRBD1. With V trimmed by 5 bases and J by 5 bases, 7 bases remained unmatched. There are 14 residues in the CDR3. The germline V gene has CDR1 MNHEY and CDR2 SVGEGT. CDR3 DNA, as far as it was read: TGTGCCAGCAGTACCAGGGGGCGCGGGGAGACC. It yields the protein CASSTRGRGET. The entire CDR3 sequence reads CASSTRGRGETQYF.

The CDR3 protein is CASSKTGGSTDTQYF. The CDR3 DNA, read in part, is TGTGCCAGCAGTAAAACAGGGGGCAGCACAGATACG. This rearrangement joins TRBV28 to TRBJ2-3; 9 bases align to TRBD1. The read finishes 3 residues shy of the CDR3 end, and the germline J gene is used to complete it. The CDR3 loop spans 15 amino acids. J was trimmed by 0 bases and V by 5 bases; bases with no gene match: 3. Germline V lookup: CDR1 MDHEN, CDR2 SYDVKM.